This T cell receptor (beta chain) comes out of a study of OX40 agonist ivuxolimab in advanced cancers. On the study more broadly: At doses from 0.01 to 10 mg/kg, patients were given intravenous ivuxolimab every 2 weeks. A male proportion of 82.7% was recorded, with mean age roughly 60 years and range about 20 to 85.

This CDR3 region has 13 residues. V shed 10 bases and J shed 5 bases, with 18 bases lying between them. In germline, CDR1 is SGHVS, CDR2 FQNEAQ. Libraries were prepared by immunoSEQ multiplex PCR; TCRdb keeps only in-frame clonotypes and omits some of them. This table has some 35,000 clones, more than 65% appearing once. This clone was recorded a few times. The TCR was taken from an adult with an advanced solid tumor such as melanoma, head and neck, liver or kidney cancer. The chain recombines TRBV7-8 with TRBJ2-7; D uncertain. The sequenced sample was CD4+ or CD8+ T cells sorted from blood, obtained in a trial of the OX40 agonist ivuxolimab. The CDR3 loop is CATSPARSDEQYF. In nucleotides, the CDR3 is TGTGCCACTTCTCCAGCCCGGTCGGACGAGCAGTACTTC.